A single sample is the source of the 12 T cell receptor beta chains below, sequenced in a study of shared clonotypes between healthy human individuals. Produced via immunoSEQ multiplex PCR; TCRdb's table is partial and in-frame only. This sample has about 1.5 million clones, with 95% to 97% found just once. Source material: naive CD4+ T cells sorted from blood. Subset here: CD45RA+ positively selected. Every receptor here comes from a man aged 30 to 45 in good health.

This clone appeared a single time. J is TRBJ1-1 and V is TRBV7-6, with D unclear. CDR3 size: 16 residues. Trimming took off 1 base at V and 3 bases at J, with 15 bases between the two ends. Germline assignment: CDR1 SGHVS and CDR2 FNYEAQ. The CDR3 nucleotides are TGTGCCAGCAGCTTAGAGTCCCATCCCGGGGACACTGAAGCTTTCTTT. Translating it yields CASSLESHPGDTEAFF.

The gene calls are TRBV9 and TRBJ2-2; 8 bases are a match to TRBD2. The CDR3 totals 16 residues. The germline gives CDR1 SGDLS, CDR2 YYNGEE. V gave up 4 bases and J gave up 4 bases; unmatched junction bases: 9. CDR3 coding DNA: TGTGCCAGCAGCCCCGGGACTAGGGACGGCACCGGGGAGCTGTTTTTT. This sequence encodes CASSPGTRDGTGELFF. The entire variable domain, with the rest obtained from reference TRBV9 and TRBJ2-2, is as follows: DSGVTQTPKHLITATGQRVTLRCSPRSGDLSVYWYQQSLDQGLQFLIQYYNGEERAKGNILERFSAQQFPDLHSELNLSSLELGDSALYFCASSPGTRDGTGELFFGEGSRLTVL.

The rearrangement joins TRBV5-4 to TRBJ2-3; the match to TRBD1 covers 7 bases. Germline V lookup: CDR1 SGHNT, CDR2 YYREEE (reference sequence). The CDR3 extends over 14 amino acids. V trimming: 5 bases; J trimming: 4 bases; junction bases outside the gene matches: 7. The CDR3 spells CASSSKGGSDTQYF. CDR3 DNA: TGTGCCAGCAGTTCGAAAGGGGGCTCAGATACGCAGTATTTT.

This chain's CDR3 is CASSLGGLAGVTGELFF. The CDR3, as DNA: TGTGCCAGCAGTTTAGGCGGGCTAGCGGGCGTCACCGGGGAGCTGTTTTTT. The V call is TRBV27, the J call TRBJ2-2; 8 bases line up with TRBD2. With V trimmed by 2 bases and J by 4 bases, 9 bases remained unmatched. There are 17 residues in the CDR3. Germline CDR1 and CDR2: MNHEY and SMNVEV (reference sequence).

This chain links TRBV15 with TRBJ1-1; no definite D call. Germline V CDR1 and CDR2: LNHNV, YYDKDF (reference sequence). V lost 3 bases and J lost 3, with 2 bases in between. The CDR3 sequence is 11 residues long. CDR3 nucleotide sequence: TGTGCCACCAGCAGCGACACTGAAGCTTTCTTT. Translating gives CATSSDTEAFF.

V is TRBV7-2 and J is TRBJ2-7; no clear D gene. V lost 5 bases to trimming and J lost 0 bases, with 14 bases between them. The germline V gene has CDR1 SGHTA and CDR2 FQGNSA. The CDR3 is 15 amino acids. CDR3 loop: CASSPLISSSYEQYF. CDR3 nucleotide sequence: TGTGCCAGCAGCCCCTTGATTTCGAGCTCCTACGAGCAGTACTTC.

This chain links TRBV9 with TRBJ2-2, with 8 nucleotides matching TRBD1. The V gene's germline CDR1 is SGDLS and CDR2 YYNGEE. The length of the CDR3 is 15 residues. V lost 4 bases, J lost 6 bases, and 8 bases stayed unmatched. The CDR3 is CASSPPLQGAGELFF. CDR3 in DNA: TGTGCCAGCAGCCCCCCGTTACAGGGGGCCGGGGAGCTGTTTTTT.

The V call is TRBV10-3, the J call TRBJ2-5, with D perhaps matching TRBD1 or TRBD2 (5 bases each). Germline V gives CDR1 ENHRY, CDR2 SYGVKD. V gave up 4 bases and J gave up 5 bases, with 11 bases separating them. This CDR3 has 13 amino acids. The CDR3: CAISVGTGETQYF. The DNA for the CDR3 is TGTGCCATCAGTGTGGGGACGGGGGAGACCCAGTACTTC.

The rearrangement uses TRBV28 and TRBJ1-4; 9 bases match TRBD1. CDR1 is MDHEN and CDR2 is SYDVKM in the germline V gene. Unmatched junction bases numbered 9, after V lost 6 bases and J lost 7 bases. The CDR3 totals 15 residues. CDR3 bases: TGTGCCAGCAGGGAGTGGGAGACAGGGGGTGAAAAACTGTTTTTT. It translates to CASREWETGGEKLFF.

This clone was detected once. The rearrangement links TRBV2 to TRBJ1-5; the match to TRBD1 covers 8 bases. Trimming cost V 6 bases and J 10 bases; bases outside gene matches: 14. The length of the CDR3 is 15 residues. Germline loops: CDR1 SNHLY, CDR2 FYNNEI. CDR3 bases: TGTGCCAGCAGCAACACCGGGACAGGCCGTAGTCCCCAGCATTTT. Protein product: CASSNTGTGRSPQHF.

This chain uses TRBV11-2 with TRBJ2-5; D remains ambiguous. The CDR3 is made up of 14 amino acids. In germline, CDR1 is SGHAT, CDR2 FQNNGV. V was shortened by 1 base and J by 1 base, with 7 bases between the two germline ends. This CDR3 is CASSLGNFQETQYF. The CDR3 bases are TGTGCCAGCAGCTTAGGGAACTTCCAAGAGACCCAGTACTTC. Full variable domain (rest looked up from reference TRBV11-2 and TRBJ2-5): EAGVAQSPRYKIIEKRQSVAFWCNPISGHATLYWYQQILGQGPKLLIQFQNNGVVDDSQLPKDRFSAERLKGVDSTLKIQPAKLEDSAVYLCASSLGNFQETQYFGPGTRLLVL.

The J gene is TRBJ2-7, the V gene TRBV9; 11 positions agree with TRBD2. CDR3 size: 16 residues. Looked up from germline, CDR1 is SGDLS and CDR2 is YYNGEE. V lost 4 bases, J lost 5 bases, and 11 bases stayed unmatched. The CDR3 region is CASSTGLAAFGDEQYF. The CDR3 DNA sequence: TGTGCCAGCAGCACGGGACTAGCGGCCTTTGGGGACGAGCAGTACTTC. Combining the CDR3 with reference TRBV9 and TRBJ2-7 gives the whole variable domain DSGVTQTPKHLITATGQRVTLRCSPRSGDLSVYWYQQSLDQGLQFLIQYYNGEERAKGNILERFSAQQFPDLHSELNLSSLELGDSALYFCASSTGLAAFGDEQYFGPGTRLTVT.